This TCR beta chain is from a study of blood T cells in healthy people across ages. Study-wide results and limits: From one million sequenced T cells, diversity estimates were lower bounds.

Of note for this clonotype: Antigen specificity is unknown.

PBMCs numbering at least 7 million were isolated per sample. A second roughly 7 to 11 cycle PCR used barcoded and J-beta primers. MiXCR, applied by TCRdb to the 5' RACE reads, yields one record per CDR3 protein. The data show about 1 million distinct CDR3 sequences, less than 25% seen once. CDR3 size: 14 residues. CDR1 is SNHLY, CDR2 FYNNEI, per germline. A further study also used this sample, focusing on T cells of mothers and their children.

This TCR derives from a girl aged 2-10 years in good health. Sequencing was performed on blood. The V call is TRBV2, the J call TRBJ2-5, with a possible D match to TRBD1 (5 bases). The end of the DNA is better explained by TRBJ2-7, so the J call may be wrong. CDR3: CASNPQGASYEQYF. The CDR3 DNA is TGTGCCAGCAATCCCCAAGGGGCTAGCTACGAGCAGTACTTC.